The 23 T cell receptor beta chains given below trace back to one sample, sequenced in a study of T cells in Graves' hyperthyroidism and ophthalmopathy. RNA transcripts were the template for amplifying TCR beta CDR3 regions. The primer set for the first-round RT-PCR of the TCR CDR3 was HTBI. In TCRdb, the multiplex PCR reads were re-called with MiXCR into one record per CDR3 protein. The sample records approximately 400,000 distinct CDR3 sequences, around a sixth being singletons. Sequences were obtained from blood. The receptors come from a woman aged 18-35 years with Graves' hyperthyroidism.

The sample holds many counts of this clonotype. The V call is TRBV7-6, the J call TRBJ2-1, with a weak D call TRBD2 (6 bases). Per the germline V gene, CDR1 is SGHVS and CDR2 is FNYEAQ. The ends were cut back, 5 bases at V and 10 bases at J, with 24 bases in the middle. This CDR3 is built from 16 residues. The CDR3 DNA reads as TGTGCCAGCAGCCACGTTTTCGGGGGATTAAGAAGCGAGCAGTTCTTC. Protein: CASSHVFGGLRSEQFF.

In its sample, this clonotype was seen many times. This chain links TRBV20-1 with TRBJ2-5; D is undetermined. The germline V gene has CDR1 DFQATT and CDR2 SNEGSKA (reference sequence). V gave up 3 bases and J gave up 1 base, with 12 bases separating them. This CDR3 has 14 residues. CDR3 DNA: TGCAGTGCTAGTTTATCGGCGACCCAAGAGACCCAGTACTTC. Its protein is CSASLSATQETQYF.

This clonotype turned up a few times. The chain carries TRBV24-1 and TRBJ2-3; a weak D match, TRBD2 (6 bases). This CDR3 is built from 14 residues. Trimming took off 0 bases at V and 5 bases at J, with 8 bases between the two ends. Germline CDR1 reads KGHDR; CDR2 reads SFDVKD. The CDR3, as DNA: TGTGCCACCAGTGATTTGGTGGGGGGAGATACGCAGTATTTT. Translating gives CATSDLVGGDTQYF.

The rearrangement uses TRBV14 and TRBJ2-3; 7 bases fit TRBD2. CDR3 size: 13 residues. Germline loops: CDR1 SGHDN, CDR2 FVKESK. Unmatched junction bases numbered 1, after V lost 3 bases and J lost 4 bases. The CDR3, as DNA: TGTGCCAGCAGCCAGACTAGCCCAGATACGCAGTATTTT. Its translation: CASSQTSPDTQYF.

The chain has TRBV7-9 and TRBJ1-2; TRBD1 is a possible D gene (5 bases). Germline V gene sequence: CDR1 SEHNR, CDR2 FQNEAQ (reference sequence). The CDR3 loop spans 14 amino acids. V lost 3 bases and J 4 bases, leaving 12 bases between the germline ends. CDR3 in amino acids: CASSFPGTGYGYTF. In nucleotides, the CDR3 is TGTGCCAGCAGCTTCCCGGGGACGGGCTATGGCTACACCTTC.

In its sample, this clonotype was seen many times. The CDR3 DNA follows: TGCGCCAGCAGCTTCAACCGGAACACTGAAGCTTTCTTT. Encoded protein: CASSFNRNTEAFF. The chain employs TRBV5-1 and TRBJ1-1, with unresolved D. Germline V gene sequence: CDR1 SGHRS, CDR2 YFSETQ. This CDR3 has 13 amino acids. Trimming removed 2 bases at V and 1 base at J, with 6 bases between.

In its sample, this clonotype was seen a few times. The chain couples TRBV19 to TRBJ1-1; no clear D gene. The CDR3 extends over 14 amino acids. Germline V gene lookup returns CDR1 LNHDA and CDR2 SQIVND (reference sequence). Trimming took off 7 bases at V and 0 bases at J, with 12 bases between the two ends. Here the CDR3 reads CASTQRLMNTEAFF. CDR3 bases: TGTGCCAGTACACAGCGACTCATGAACACTGAAGCTTTCTTT.

This clonotype appeared a few times. The V and J genes are TRBV6-2 or TRBV6-3 and TRBJ1-1, with unresolved D. V dropped 0 bases and J dropped 1 base, with 12 bases sitting between them. This CDR3 is built from 16 residues. Germline V CDR1 and CDR2: MNHEY, SVGEGT. DNA of the CDR3: TGTGCCAGCAGTTACTCGAGTGACTGGACGAACACTGAAGCTTTCTTT. Protein: CASSYSSDWTNTEAFF.

This clonotype was counted many times. J is TRBJ1-1 and V is TRBV3-1; a weak D match, TRBD1 (5 bases). The CDR3 runs 12 residues. V was pared by 3 bases and J by 3 bases, with 5 bases between. Germline V gene lookup returns CDR1 LGHDT and CDR2 YNNKEL (reference sequence). In DNA form, the CDR3 reads TGTGCCAGCAGCCAGGGACACACTGAAGCTTTCTTT. Its translation: CASSQGHTEAFF.

This clonotype showed up just a few times. V and J are TRBV19 and TRBJ2-1, with 9 bases that match TRBD2. Germline assignment: CDR1 LNHDA and CDR2 SQIVND (reference sequence). This CDR3 region has 16 residues. V lost 4 bases, J lost 7 bases, and 11 bases stayed unmatched. In DNA form, the CDR3 reads TGTGCCAGTAGTACGTCGGGAGCGGGGGGTTGGAATGAGCAGTTCTTC. Protein: CASSTSGAGGWNEQFF.

This clonotype has just a few counts. The V and J genes are TRBV20-1 and TRBJ1-6, with TRBD1 identical over 7 bases. The CDR3 is made up of 13 amino acids. CDR1 is DFQATT and CDR2 is SNEGSKA in the germline V gene (reference sequence). The ends lost 3 bases at V and 9 bases at J; junction bases unmatched: 5. The CDR3 region is CSARTGWSSPLHF. CDR3 DNA: TGCAGTGCTAGGACAGGGTGGAGTTCACCCCTCCACTTT.

This clonotype showed up many times. The gene calls are TRBV28 and TRBJ2-3; 13 bases fit TRBD2. The CDR3 extends over 15 amino acids. The V gene end was trimmed by 8 bases and the J gene end by 5 bases; junction bases not matched to a gene: 7. Germline assignment: CDR1 MDHEN and CDR2 SYDVKM. CDR3 bases: TGTGCCAGCCCACCACTAGCGGGAGGGGTAGATACGCAGTATTTT. Its translation is CASPPLAGGVDTQYF.

This clonotype was recorded at least ten times. V usage is TRBV28 and J usage is TRBJ2-1; 7 nucleotides align to TRBD2. J lost 9 bases, V lost 2 bases, and 10 bases had no gene match. Germline loops: CDR1 MDHEN, CDR2 SYDVKM. The length of the CDR3 is 15 residues. In DNA form, the CDR3 reads TGTGCCAGCAGTTTACTCCGGGACTATCCTAGTGAGCAGTTCTTC. It translates to CASSLLRDYPSEQFF.

This clonotype showed up many times. The chain couples TRBV6-5 to TRBJ1-3; D is unresolved. CDR3 length: 16 residues. Trimming cost V 0 bases and J 0 bases, with 9 bases left between them. Germline assignment: CDR1 MNHEY and CDR2 SVGAGI. The DNA of the CDR3 is TGTGCCAGCAGTTACTCGACGCCGGCCTCTGGAAACACCATATATTTT. Translated, it gives CASSYSTPASGNTIYF.

This clonotype has ten or more counts. The rearrangement uses TRBV7-2 and TRBJ2-7; D may be TRBD1 or TRBD2 (5 bases each). Germline values: CDR1 SGHTA, CDR2 FQGNSA. V lost 5 bases and J lost 0, with 14 bases in between. This CDR3 spans 15 amino acids. The CDR3 DNA reads as TGTGCCAGCAGCCCTAAGATTGGGGGCTCCTACGAGCAGTACTTC. Translation gives CASSPKIGGSYEQYF.

Many counts were recorded for this clonotype. The CDR3 sequence is CSVEPGQGVGEQYF. The CDR3 bases are TGCAGCGTTGAACCGGGACAGGGGGTTGGCGAGCAGTACTTC. The V gene is TRBV29-1, the J gene TRBJ2-7; 11 nucleotides match TRBD1. The CDR3 is made up of 14 amino acids. With 2 bases clipped from V and 6 bases from J, the junction kept 6 bases outside the gene matches. Germline V CDR1 and CDR2: SQVTM, ANQGSEA.

This clonotype was picked up a small number of times. The chain recombines TRBV27 with TRBJ1-3; possibly TRBD1 for D (6 bases). The CDR3 consists of 15 residues. Looked up from germline, CDR1 is MNHEY and CDR2 is SMNVEV (reference sequence). V was shortened by 3 bases and J by 0 bases, with 9 bases between the two germline ends. The CDR3 sequence: CASSFQGNSGNTIYF. The CDR3 DNA follows: TGTGCCAGCAGTTTTCAGGGGAACTCTGGAAACACCATATATTTT.

The rearrangement uses TRBV5-1 and TRBJ2-5; 11 bases match TRBD2. The CDR3 is 17 residues long. CDR1 is SGHRS, CDR2 YFSETQ, per germline. The ends lost 0 bases at V and 1 base at J; junction bases unmatched: 5. CDR3 sequence: CASSLALAGGPQETQYF. The CDR3 DNA sequence: TGCGCCAGCAGCTTGGCTCTAGCGGGAGGTCCCCAAGAGACCCAGTACTTC.

This clonotype was observed a few times. The V call is TRBV9, the J call TRBJ2-3; 9 nucleotides align to TRBD1. This CDR3 comprises 14 residues. Germline-derived CDR1 and CDR2 are SGDLS and YYNGEE. Trimming removed 2 bases from V and 3 bases from J; junction bases left unmatched: 1. The CDR3 spells CASSVGQGTDTQYF. The CDR3 nucleotides are TGTGCCAGCAGCGTGGGACAGGGAACAGATACGCAGTATTTT.

This clonotype was recorded at least ten times. The chain couples TRBV28 to TRBJ1-5; 8 bases align to TRBD1. Per germline, CDR1 MDHEN and CDR2 SYDVKM. V lost 5 bases and J lost 7; bases outside the gene matches: 13. The CDR3 spans 16 residues. DNA of the CDR3: TGTGCCAGCAGTGGACAGGGCTGGTGGGTTGGCCAGCCCCAGCATTTT. Translated: CASSGQGWWVGQPQHF.

This clonotype has just a few counts. This chain links TRBV20-1 with TRBJ2-5; D unresolved. This CDR3 is 13 amino acids long. Trimming left V 1 base short and J 1 base short, with 7 bases between. The germline gives CDR1 DFQATT, CDR2 SNEGSKA (reference sequence). CDR3 sequence reads: CSARGAVQETQYF. The DNA for the CDR3 is TGCAGTGCTAGAGGGGCGGTCCAAGAGACCCAGTACTTC.

There are many counts of this clonotype. V and J are TRBV20-1 and TRBJ2-7, with TRBD1 matching 7 bases. Germline CDR1 DFQATT, CDR2 SNEGSKA (reference sequence). Trimming took 5 bases from V and 5 from J; bases not matched to a gene: 9. This CDR3 contains 13 residues. CDR3 DNA: TGCAGTGCTCTCCCAGGGGGTTACCACGAGCAGTACTTC. As protein: CSALPGGYHEQYF.

Concerning this clonotype itself: A much larger clone lies a single base off, so this may be a read error. J is TRBJ1-5 and V is TRBV12-3 or TRBV12-4; TRBD1 matches at 7 bases. With V trimmed by 1 base and J by 5 bases, 5 bases remained unmatched. The CDR3 has 15 amino acids. Here the CDR3 reads CASSLDETGYQPQHF. CDR3 nucleotide sequence: TGTGCCAGCAGTTTAGACGAGACAGGGTATCAGCCCCAGCATTTT.